This T cell receptor beta chain was obtained from a study of blood T cell repertoires in COVID-19 (dated by TCRdb to 2018 to 2021). Looking at the study overall: Collaborator samples came from the United States, Italy and Spain and covered acute and convalescent phases of COVID-19. Samples were obtained from the ongoing ImmuneRACE study (first 160 participants) and from over 1,000 subjects provided by 6 global collaborators. Sample metadata almost always included a de-identified subject ID, COVID-19 status, age in years and sex. The repertoires were released in a freely available public database meant as a resource for research on the immune response to SARS-CoV-2. The dataset comprised deeply sampled blood TCRbeta repertoires from subjects exposed to, actively infected with, or recovered from COVID-19. HLA class I and class II types, where available, came from metadata supplied by the sample provider rather than from assay-based typing. The prospective study material was composed of cDNA or gDNA derived from T cells, B-cell-depleted T cells, or PBMCs. The paper as a whole reports these results and caveats: The amount of clinical and demographic metadata varied by source and participant and was provided uncurated.

On this clone itself: Its antigen is currently not known. No base qualities exist here, and no much larger clone lies one base off it.

The collaborating institutions used their own protocols to collect whole blood in K2EDTA tubes. Collaborator samples were shipped for TCRbeta analysis as frozen whole blood, isolated PBMCs, or DNA extracted from either sample type. Via the germline V gene, CDR1 is SGHVS and CDR2 FQNEAQ. At the junction V is shortened by 2 bases and J by 6 bases, with 10 bases in between. Including cysteine and phenylalanine, the CDR3 has 13 amino acids. Just CDR3 DNA is preserved here, 39 bases in frame from base 1. The immunoSEQ Assay, a bias-controlled multiplex PCR, was used to amplify TCRbeta CDR3 regions from genomic DNA. The published analysis was carried out like this. The number of nucleated cells in each sample was estimated from the amplification of reference gene primers within the assay. To quantify the absolute abundance of each unique TCRbeta CDR3 rearrangement, sequence reads were collapsed and filtered. For each sample, productive Simpson clonality was calculated by taking the square root of Simpson's diversity index across productive rearrangements. The table was pulled from immuneACCESS by TCRdb, which kept in-frame rearrangements only. Such tables lose some clones; where checked, under half of the loss comes from unresolved V genes, and the rest has no known cause. That table supplies the V and J calls and clone size; D and trimming were determined from the DNA. The sample table shows about 69,000 clones, and 75% to 80% are seen once. The ten largest clonotypes hold roughly 50% of the sample.

What was sequenced was peripheral blood. The sequence joins TRBV7-8 to TRBJ1-1; the D gene is possibly TRBD1, with 5 bases matching. The clonotype comes from a human donor in a cohort sampled during active COVID-19. The bases read TGTGCCAGCAGCTTACAGGGAAGAGCTGAAGCTTTCTTT. Its protein reads: CASSLQGRAEAFF.